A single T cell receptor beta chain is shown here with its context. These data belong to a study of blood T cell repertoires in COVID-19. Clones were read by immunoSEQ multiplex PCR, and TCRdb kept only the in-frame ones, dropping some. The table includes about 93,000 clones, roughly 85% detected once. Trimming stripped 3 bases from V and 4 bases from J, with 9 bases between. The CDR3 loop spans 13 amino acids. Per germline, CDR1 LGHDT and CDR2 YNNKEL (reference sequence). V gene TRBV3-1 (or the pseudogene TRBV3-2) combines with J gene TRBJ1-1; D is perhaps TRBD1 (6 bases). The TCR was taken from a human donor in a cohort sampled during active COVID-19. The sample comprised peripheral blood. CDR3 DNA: TGTGCCAGCAGCCACAGGGGTGGCACTGAAGCTTTCTTT. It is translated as CASSHRGGTEAFF.